Below are 28 T cell receptor beta chains sequenced from a single sample in a study of blood T cell repertoires in COVID-19 (TCRdb year 2020). To prepare the library, the immunoSEQ multiplex PCR assay was applied. Sourced from immuneACCESS, this table was stored by TCRdb with only in-frame sequences that have V and J called. A share of the clones is absent; for the studies checked, an unresolved V gene accounts for under half, and the remainder has no known explanation. This sample has about 100,000 clones in its table, and around four fifths of those were observed once. Roughly 31% of the sample rests with the top ten. Sequenced sample: peripheral blood. The receptors were gathered from a man in his 70s with active or convalescent COVID-19.

J is TRBJ2-5 and V is TRBV5-1; D may be TRBD1 (6 bases). The CDR3 has 14 amino acids. Germline lookup yields CDR1 SGHRS and CDR2 YFSETQ. The ends were cut back, 5 bases at V and 0 bases at J, with 11 bases in the middle. CDR3 loop: CASSLRGNQETQYF. The CDR3 bases are TGCGCCAGCAGTTTGAGGGGGAACCAAGAGACCCAGTACTTC.

This sequence joins TRBV27 and TRBJ2-1, with 11 bases identical to TRBD1. Germline trimming cut 0 bases from V and 10 bases from J; bases unmatched to any gene: 11. The CDR3 consists of 17 residues. The germline V gene encodes CDR1 MNHEY and CDR2 SMNVEV (reference sequence). CDR3 sequence (DNA): TGTGCCAGCAGTTTATCAAGCCCCGGGACAGGGGGTGGGGAGCAGTTCTTC. Its translation: CASSLSSPGTGGGEQFF.

The chain combines TRBV2 with TRBJ2-3; TRBD2 matches at 10 bases. Trimming took 2 bases from V and 6 from J; bases not matched to a gene: 8. Germline assignment: CDR1 SNHLY and CDR2 FYNNEI. The CDR3 extends over 16 amino acids. CDR3 nucleotide sequence: TGTGCCAGCAGTGAAAGAAGCGGGGGGGCCGGCGATACGCAGTATTTT. Translation gives CASSERSGGAGDTQYF.

This clone was seen many times. The V call is TRBV12-2, the J call TRBJ2-3; the D call of TRBD2 is as the table states it, not checked on the DNA. TRBV12-2 is designated a pseudogene. The CDR3 covers 17 residues. The CDR3 DNA sequence: TGTGCAAGTCGCTTACTGACTAGCGGGAGGGGGGCAGATACGCAGTATTTT. Encoded protein: CASRLLTSGRGADTQYF.

The rearrangement joins TRBV3-1 (or the pseudogene TRBV3-2) to TRBJ1-5, with D hard to call. The CDR3 totals 14 residues. The germline gives CDR1 LGHDT, CDR2 YNNKEL (reference sequence). The V end lost 1 base, the J end lost 2 bases, and 6 bases lay between the germline ends. CDR3 bases: TGTGCCAGCAGCCAAGGGGCTGGCAATCAGCCCCAGCATTTT. Its protein product is CASSQGAGNQPQHF.

The V and J genes are TRBV25-1 and TRBJ2-7; 9 nucleotides line up with TRBD2. Germline CDR1 MGHDK, CDR2 SYGVNS. The V and J ends lost 4 bases and 0 bases, in that order; junction bases with no gene match: 13. This CDR3 comprises 18 residues. CDR3 region: CASSGGSGGSPSSYEQYF. The CDR3, as DNA: TGTGCCAGCAGTGGAGGGAGCGGGGGGTCACCCAGCTCCTACGAGCAGTACTTC.

This clone was counted at least ten times. The chain couples TRBV19 to TRBJ2-5; the D gene is possibly TRBD2 (5 bases). Germline loops: CDR1 LNHDA, CDR2 SQIVND (reference sequence). This CDR3 region has 14 residues. V dropped 5 bases and J dropped 4 bases, with 14 bases sitting between them. The CDR3 protein is CASSYAARGETQYF. DNA for the CDR3: TGTGCCAGTAGTTATGCCGCCCGGGGAGAGACCCAGTACTTC. Looking up the rest from reference TRBV19 and TRBJ2-5 gives the full variable domain: DGGITQSPKYLFRKEGQNVTLSCEQNLNHDAMYWYRQDPGQGLRLIYYSQIVNDFQKGDIAEGYSVSREKKESFPLTVTSAQKNPTAFYLCASSYAARGETQYFGPGTRLLVL.

This clone was seen a handful of times. The rearrangement links TRBV19 to TRBJ2-5; 13 positions agree with TRBD2. The V gene end was trimmed by 5 bases and the J gene end by 3 bases; junction bases not matched to a gene: 9. From germline, CDR1 is LNHDA and CDR2 SQIVND (reference sequence). The CDR3 consists of 17 residues. The CDR3 here is CASSAPGLAGREETQYF. Written as DNA, the CDR3 is TGTGCCAGTAGTGCCCCGGGACTAGCGGGGCGGGAAGAGACCCAGTACTTC.

The chain carries TRBV27 and TRBJ1-1; 8 positions match TRBD1. Germline CDR1 and CDR2: MNHEY and SMNVEV (reference sequence). This CDR3 comprises 16 residues. The V segment lost 5 bases and the J segment 0 bases; nucleotides outside the gene matches: 8. Here the CDR3 reads CASSPRTGSVNTEAFF. As DNA, the CDR3 is TGTGCCAGCAGTCCCCGGACAGGGTCGGTGAACACTGAAGCTTTCTTT.

The V call is TRBV27, the J call TRBJ1-6; 7 bases fit TRBD1. Trimming cost V 3 bases and J 8 bases; bases outside gene matches: 10. Germline values: CDR1 MNHEY, CDR2 SMNVEV (reference sequence). The CDR3 runs 16 residues. Written as DNA, the CDR3 is TGTGCCAGCAGTTTGGCATACAGGGGATTTCATTCACCCCTCCACTTT. Translating it yields CASSLAYRGFHSPLHF.

This clone appeared a few times. The chain uses TRBV5-5 and TRBJ2-1, with 13 bases fitting TRBD2. Germline loops: CDR1 SGHKS, CDR2 YYEKEE (reference sequence). This CDR3 comprises 18 residues. V lost 0 bases, J lost 3 bases, and 6 bases stayed unmatched. The CDR3, as DNA: TGTGCCAGCAGCTTGGTACTAGCGGGAGGGGCGGTCTACAATGAGCAGTTCTTC. As protein: CASSLVLAGGAVYNEQFF. Looking up the rest from reference TRBV5-5 and TRBJ2-1 gives the full variable domain: DAGVTQSPTHLIKTRGQQVTLRCSPISGHKSVSWYQQVLGQGPQFIFQYYEKEERGRGNFPDRFSARQFPNYSSELNVNALLLGDSALYLCASSLVLAGGAVYNEQFFGPGTRLTVL.

The V call is TRBV7-8, the J call TRBJ1-5, with D possibly matching TRBD1 (6 bases). The CDR3 length is 18 residues. The V gene's germline CDR1 is SGHVS and CDR2 FQNEAQ. V was shortened by 7 bases and J by 2 bases, with 24 bases between the two germline ends. This CDR3 reads CASTPSRGPLRGNQPQHF. In DNA, the CDR3 is TGTGCCAGCACCCCCAGCAGGGGCCCCCTTAGGGGCAATCAGCCCCAGCATTTT.

This clone has just a few counts. This chain uses TRBV9 with TRBJ2-3; no firm D call. Germline V gene data show CDR1 as SGDLS and CDR2 as YYNGEE. The CDR3 consists of 14 residues. Trimming pared 2 bases from V and 6 bases from J, leaving 13 bases between. The CDR3 DNA reads TGTGCCAGCAGCGTTTCCAGTCACATGGATACGCAGTATTTT. Protein: CASSVSSHMDTQYF. The whole variable domain, remainder taken from reference TRBV9 and TRBJ2-3, is DSGVTQTPKHLITATGQRVTLRCSPRSGDLSVYWYQQSLDQGLQFLIQYYNGEERAKGNILERFSAQQFPDLHSELNLSSLELGDSALYFCASSVSSHMDTQYFGPGTRLTVL.

The chain couples TRBV10-3 to TRBJ2-1; 9 bases are a match to TRBD2. The germline gives CDR1 ENHRY, CDR2 SYGVKD. V lost 6 bases and J lost 4; bases outside the gene matches: 4. This CDR3 is built from 14 residues. The CDR3 loop reads CAIRRTSEYNEQFF. The CDR3 DNA follows: TGTGCCATCAGGCGGACTAGCGAGTACAATGAGCAGTTCTTC.

This chain links TRBV4-2 with TRBJ2-3; TRBD2 agrees at 12 bases. V was clipped by 4 bases and J by 0 bases; unmatched bases: 5. CDR3 size: 17 residues. Germline CDR1 and CDR2: LGHNA and YNFKEQ. The CDR3 coding sequence is TGTGCCAGCAGCCTGTCCGGGACTAGCGGGAGCACAGATACGCAGTATTTT. As protein: CASSLSGTSGSTDTQYF.

This rearrangement joins TRBV10-3 to TRBJ2-5, with D possibly matching TRBD2 (5 bases). V shed 4 bases and J shed 5 bases, with 14 bases lying between them. Germline CDR1 ENHRY, CDR2 SYGVKD. This CDR3 region has 14 residues. The CDR3 protein is CAISGHSEVETQYF. Here the CDR3 DNA reads TGTGCCATCAGTGGCCACTCGGAGGTGGAGACCCAGTACTTC.

This chain uses TRBV5-1 with TRBJ1-4; D is possibly TRBD1 (6 bases). This CDR3 region has 14 residues. Germline CDR1 reads SGHRS; CDR2 reads YFSETQ. Between the trimmed V and J ends, which lost 3 bases and 7 bases, there was a span of 13 bases. In DNA form, the CDR3 reads TGCGCCAGCAGCTATGGGACATCCGGTGAAAAACTGTTTTTT. Translated: CASSYGTSGEKLFF.

This clone is labeled hyperexpanded. The J gene is TRBJ2-7, the V gene TRBV18, with D tentatively TRBD2 (6 bases). From germline, CDR1 is KGHSH and CDR2 LQKENI. This CDR3 is 13 amino acids long. The V gene lost 3 bases and the J gene lost 3 bases, with 9 bases spanning the gap. CDR3 sequence reads: CASSPGRYYEQYF. Here the CDR3 DNA reads TGTGCCAGCTCACCCGGGAGATACTACGAGCAGTACTTC. The full variable domain, with the rest looked up from reference TRBV18 and TRBJ2-7, is NAGVMQNPRHLVRRRGQEARLRCSPMKGHSHVYWYRQLPEEGLKFMVYLQKENIIDESGMPKERFSAEFPKEGPSILRIQQVVRGDSAAYFCASSPGRYYEQYFGPGTRLTVT.

The chain couples TRBV27 to TRBJ2-3; weak D call: TRBD1 (6 bases). The V gene lost 5 bases and the J gene lost 0 bases, with 12 bases spanning the gap. This CDR3 is built from 15 residues. Germline lookup yields CDR1 MNHEY and CDR2 SMNVEV (reference sequence). The CDR3 coding sequence is TGTGCCAGCAGTACCGGGACACACAGCACAGATACGCAGTATTTT. Protein sequence: CASSTGTHSTDTQYF.

This clone was seen just once. V usage is TRBV7-6 and J usage is TRBJ2-1, with 7 positions matching TRBD2. J gave up 2 bases and V 2 bases, and 3 bases lay outside the gene matches. Germline assignment: CDR1 SGHVS and CDR2 FNYEAQ. The CDR3 has 15 amino acids. The DNA for the CDR3 is TGTGCCAGCAGCTTATCCGGGAGGCCCTACAATGAGCAGTTCTTC. The encoded protein is CASSLSGRPYNEQFF.

V is TRBV3-1 (or the pseudogene TRBV3-2) and J is TRBJ1-2; possible D gene TRBD1, 6 bases. V was cut by 4 bases and J by 8 bases, with 11 bases left in between. The germline V gene encodes CDR1 LGHDT and CDR2 YNNKEL (reference sequence). The CDR3 extends over 12 amino acids. The CDR3 region has the DNA TGTGCCAGCAGCCGACAGGCCGACGGCTACACCTTC. It encodes CASSRQADGYTF.

The chain uses TRBV28 and TRBJ1-5, with unresolved D. The CDR3 length is 13 residues. V lost 4 bases and J lost 0, with 4 bases in between. Germline CDR1 MDHEN, CDR2 SYDVKM. The CDR3 DNA reads as TGTGCCAGCAGTTCAGGTAGCAATCAGCCCCAGCATTTT. It yields the protein CASSSGSNQPQHF.

The chain uses TRBV7-8 and TRBJ1-4, with TRBD1 matching 8 bases. CDR3 length: 14 residues. Trimming removed 5 bases from V and 3 bases from J; junction bases left unmatched: 2. The germline V gene has CDR1 SGHVS and CDR2 FQNEAQ. CDR3 protein: CASSGQGANEKLFF. The DNA for the CDR3 is TGTGCCAGCAGCGGACAGGGCGCTAATGAAAAACTGTTTTTT.

This sequence joins TRBV19 and TRBJ1-2, with 10 positions matching TRBD1. The CDR3 is 15 amino acids. Trimming removed 7 bases from V and 8 bases from J; junction bases left unmatched: 13. Germline CDR1 is LNHDA and CDR2 is SQIVND (reference sequence). CDR3 sequence reads: CASTPGDRGLIGYTF. As DNA, the CDR3 is TGTGCCAGTACCCCGGGAGACAGGGGGCTGATCGGCTACACCTTC. Full variable domain (remainder filled in from reference TRBV19 and TRBJ1-2): DGGITQSPKYLFRKEGQNVTLSCEQNLNHDAMYWYRQDPGQGLRLIYYSQIVNDFQKGDIAEGYSVSREKKESFPLTVTSAQKNPTAFYLCASTPGDRGLIGYTFGSGTRLTVV.

This clone was seen a single time. The genes are TRBV24-1 and TRBJ2-5, with D perhaps TRBD1 (5 bases). Per germline, CDR1 KGHDR and CDR2 SFDVKD. V gave up 4 bases and J gave up 5 bases, with 19 bases separating them. The CDR3 is 16 amino acids. CDR3 nucleotides: TGTGCCACCAGTGACTCAGGACAATCCGGCGGCGAGACCCAGTACTTC. Translation: CATSDSGQSGGETQYF.

The chain links TRBV30 to TRBJ2-1; D might be TRBD2 (5 bases). Between the trimmed V and J ends, which lost 8 bases and 8 bases, there was a span of 19 bases. The CDR3 has 13 amino acids. Germline-derived CDR1 and CDR2 are GTSNPN and SVGIG (reference sequence). CDR3 bases: TGTGCCCTTTCCCGGGGTCTTCGCGATGAGCAGTTCTTC. Translated: CALSRGLRDEQFF.

The J gene is TRBJ2-7, the V gene TRBV4-1, with D possibly TRBD1 on 6 matching bases. This CDR3 spans 15 amino acids. V lost 0 bases and J 3 bases, leaving 12 bases between the germline ends. The germline V gene encodes CDR1 MGHRA and CDR2 YSYEKL. CDR3 nucleotides: TGCGCCAGCAGCCAAGATCGCCCAGGGGACTACGAGCAGTACTTC. Its protein is CASSQDRPGDYEQYF.

The rearrangement joins TRBV7-2 to TRBJ2-3; 10 bases agree with TRBD2. The trim removed 3 bases at V and 3 bases at J, leaving 12 bases unmatched. The CDR3 is 18 residues long. The germline gives CDR1 SGHTA, CDR2 FQGNSA. The CDR3 coding sequence is TGTGCCAGCAGCTTCCTGCCCTCTAGCGGGGGTCGGACAGATACGCAGTATTTT. Translation: CASSFLPSSGGRTDTQYF.